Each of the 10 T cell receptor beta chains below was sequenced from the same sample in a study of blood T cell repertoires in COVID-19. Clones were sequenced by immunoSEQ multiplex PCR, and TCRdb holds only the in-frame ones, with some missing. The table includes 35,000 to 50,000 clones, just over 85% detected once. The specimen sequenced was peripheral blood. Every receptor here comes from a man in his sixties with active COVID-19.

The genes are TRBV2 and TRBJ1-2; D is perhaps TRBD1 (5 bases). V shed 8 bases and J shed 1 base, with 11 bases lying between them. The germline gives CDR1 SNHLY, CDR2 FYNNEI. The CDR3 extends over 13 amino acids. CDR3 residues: CASQLRGNYGYTF. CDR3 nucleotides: TGTGCCAGCCAGTTAAGGGGTAACTATGGCTACACCTTC.

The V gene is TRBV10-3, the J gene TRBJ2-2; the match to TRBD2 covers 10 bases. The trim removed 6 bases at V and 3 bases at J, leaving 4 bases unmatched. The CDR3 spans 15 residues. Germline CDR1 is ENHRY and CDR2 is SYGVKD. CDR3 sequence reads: CAIRRTSGYTGELFF. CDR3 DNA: TGTGCCATCAGACGGACTAGCGGTTACACCGGGGAGCTGTTTTTT.

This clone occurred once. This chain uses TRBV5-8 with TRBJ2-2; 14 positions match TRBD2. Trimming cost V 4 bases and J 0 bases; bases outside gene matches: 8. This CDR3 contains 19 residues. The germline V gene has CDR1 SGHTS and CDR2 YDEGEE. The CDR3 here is CASSAGLAGVVPNTGELFF. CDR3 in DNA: TGTGCCAGCAGCGCGGGACTAGCGGGAGTAGTACCGAACACCGGGGAGCTGTTTTTT. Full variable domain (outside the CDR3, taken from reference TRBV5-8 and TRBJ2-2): EAGVTQSPTHLIKTRGQQATLRCSPISGHTSVYWYQQALGLGLQFLLWYDEGEERNRGNFPPRFSGRQFPNYSSELNVNALELEDSALYLCASSAGLAGVVPNTGELFFGEGSRLTVL.

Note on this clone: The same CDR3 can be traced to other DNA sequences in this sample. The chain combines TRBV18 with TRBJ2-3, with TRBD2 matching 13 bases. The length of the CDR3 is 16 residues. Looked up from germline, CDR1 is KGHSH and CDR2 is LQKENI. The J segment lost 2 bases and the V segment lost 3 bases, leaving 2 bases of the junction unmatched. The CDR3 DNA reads TGTGCCAGCTCACCCGGGACTAGCGGGACCACAGATACGCAGTATTTT. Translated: CASSPGTSGTTDTQYF.

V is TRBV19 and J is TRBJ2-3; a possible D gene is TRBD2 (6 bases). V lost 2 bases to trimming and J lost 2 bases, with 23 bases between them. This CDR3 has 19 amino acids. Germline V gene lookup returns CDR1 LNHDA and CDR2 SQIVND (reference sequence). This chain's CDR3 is CASSISSSGGSQNTDTQYF. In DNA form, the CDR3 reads TGTGCCAGTAGTATAAGTTCATCTGGGGGGTCACAGAACACAGATACGCAGTATTTT.

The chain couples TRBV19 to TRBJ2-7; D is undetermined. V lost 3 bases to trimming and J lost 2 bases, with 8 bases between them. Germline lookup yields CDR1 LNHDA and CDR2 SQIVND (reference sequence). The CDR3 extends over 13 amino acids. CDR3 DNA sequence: TGTGCCAGTAGTATCGACACCACCTACGAGCAGTACTTC. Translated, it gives CASSIDTTYEQYF.

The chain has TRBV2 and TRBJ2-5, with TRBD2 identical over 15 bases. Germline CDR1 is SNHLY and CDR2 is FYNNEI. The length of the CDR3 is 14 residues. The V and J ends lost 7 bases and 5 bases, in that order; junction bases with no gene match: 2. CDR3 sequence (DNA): TGTGCCAGCACCGGACTAGCGGGAGGGGAGACCCAGTACTTC. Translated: CASTGLAGGETQYF.

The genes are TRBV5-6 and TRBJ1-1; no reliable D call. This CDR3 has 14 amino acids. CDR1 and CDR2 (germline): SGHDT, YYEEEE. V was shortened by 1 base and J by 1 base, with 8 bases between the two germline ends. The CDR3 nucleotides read TGTGCCAGCAGCTTGTGGGGAGAGAACACTGAAGCTTTCTTT. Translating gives CASSLWGENTEAFF.

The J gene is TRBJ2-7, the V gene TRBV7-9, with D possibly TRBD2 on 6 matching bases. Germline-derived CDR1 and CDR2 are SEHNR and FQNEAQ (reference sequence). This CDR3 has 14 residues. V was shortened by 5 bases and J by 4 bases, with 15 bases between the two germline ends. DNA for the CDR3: TGTGCCAGCAGCCCAACCGGGGGAGAATACGAGCAGTACTTC. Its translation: CASSPTGGEYEQYF.

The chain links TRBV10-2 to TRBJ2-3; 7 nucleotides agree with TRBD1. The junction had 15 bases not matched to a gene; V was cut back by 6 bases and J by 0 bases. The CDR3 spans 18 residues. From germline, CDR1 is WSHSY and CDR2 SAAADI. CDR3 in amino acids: CASSPPWDREFSTDTQYF. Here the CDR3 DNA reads TGCGCCAGCAGCCCACCCTGGGACAGAGAATTTAGCACAGATACGCAGTATTTT.